The 26 T cell receptor beta chains below come from one sample, sequenced in a study of OX40 agonist ivuxolimab in advanced cancers. The assay was immunoSEQ multiplex PCR, and TCRdb's table has in-frame clones only and misses some. The sample lists roughly 12,000 clones, approximately 80% occurring once. The sample here was CD4+ or CD8+ T cells sorted from blood, taken in a trial of the OX40 agonist ivuxolimab. The receptors were sampled from an adult with an advanced solid tumor such as melanoma, head and neck, liver or kidney cancer.

The chain couples TRBV4-2 to TRBJ2-7; D is unresolved. The CDR3 has 14 residues. In germline, CDR1 is LGHNA, CDR2 YNFKEQ. Trimming took 0 bases from V and 1 from J, leaving 7 bases between them. DNA for the CDR3: TGTGCCAGCAGCCAAGATGCGACGTCCTACGAGCAGTACTTC. It specifies CASSQDATSYEQYF.

By sample fraction, this clone is medium-sized. The genes are TRBV5-1 and TRBJ2-7; no clear D. Trimming left V 3 bases short and J 2 bases short, with 12 bases between. This CDR3 spans 14 amino acids. Germline V gene data show CDR1 as SGHRS and CDR2 as YFSETQ. The chain's CDR3 is CASSSLGITYEQYF. In DNA, the CDR3 is TGCGCCAGCAGCTCTTTGGGGATTACCTACGAGCAGTACTTC.

The chain combines TRBV27 with TRBJ1-2; D is undetermined. The CDR3 sequence is 13 residues long. Trimming pared 5 bases from V and 4 bases from J, leaving 11 bases between. Germline CDR1 and CDR2: MNHEY and SMNVEV (reference sequence). CDR3 DNA sequence: TGTGCCAGCAGTCCCGGGCCCCCCTATGGCTACACCTTC. Translating it yields CASSPGPPYGYTF.

The chain couples TRBV27 to TRBJ1-1, with D hard to call. Germline V gene data show CDR1 as MNHEY and CDR2 as SMNVEV (reference sequence). Trimming stripped 8 bases from V and 1 base from J, with 5 bases between. The CDR3 runs 11 residues. CDR3 sequence: CASVTNTEAFF. CDR3 DNA: TGTGCCAGCGTGACGAACACTGAAGCTTTCTTT.

This sequence joins TRBV11-2 and TRBJ2-5, with D possibly called TRBD1 or TRBD2 (6 bases each). V was cut by 4 bases and J by 4 bases, with 13 bases left in between. The CDR3 spans 14 residues. In germline, CDR1 is SGHAT, CDR2 FQNNGV. CDR3 nucleotides: TGTGCCAGCAGCTCTGAACGGGGGCTAGAGACCCAGTACTTC. Its protein is CASSSERGLETQYF.

This clone was found once. This chain connects TRBV11-3 to TRBJ2-7; the D is unclear. Germline V gene data show CDR1 as SGHNT and CDR2 as YENEEA. V dropped 1 base and J dropped 3 bases, with 16 bases sitting between them. The CDR3 loop spans 16 amino acids. In nucleotides, the CDR3 is TGTGCCAGCAGCTTAGTAGGACGAAGTGCGGTCTACGAGCAGTACTTC. It translates to CASSLVGRSAVYEQYF.

For this clone: This may be a read error, as it is one base from a much larger clone. The chain combines TRBV7-6 with TRBJ2-7; D gene ambiguous. V lost 1 base and J lost 7, with 8 bases in between. This CDR3 is 12 amino acids long. Germline CDR1 SGHVS, CDR2 FNYEAQ. The CDR3 nucleotides read TGTGCCAGCAGCTTAGGGTTCCAGGAGCAGTACTTC. It specifies CASSLGFQEQYF.

This sequence joins TRBV9 and TRBJ2-1, with D hard to call. There are 12 residues in the CDR3. V was shortened by 3 bases and J by 9 bases, with 10 bases between the two germline ends. The germline gives CDR1 SGDLS, CDR2 YYNGEE. CDR3 loop: CASSGLRSEQFF. The CDR3 DNA reads as TGTGCCAGCAGCGGTCTAAGGAGTGAGCAGTTCTTC.

The chain uses TRBV10-1 and TRBJ2-2; possible D gene TRBD1, 5 bases. The germline V and J ends were trimmed by 1 base and 3 bases, with 12 bases remaining between them. The CDR3 runs 16 residues. Germline V gives CDR1 WNHNN, CDR2 SYGVQD (reference sequence). The CDR3 is CASSEWPGKDTGELFF. DNA of the CDR3: TGCGCCAGCAGTGAGTGGCCAGGGAAGGACACCGGGGAGCTGTTTTTT.

This rearrangement joins TRBV13 to TRBJ1-1; the D gene is possibly TRBD1 (6 bases). The germline V and J ends were trimmed by 6 bases and 5 bases, with 13 bases remaining between them. This CDR3 has 13 residues. The germline gives CDR1 PRHDT, CDR2 FYEKMQ (reference sequence). The CDR3 coding sequence is TGTGCCAGCAGGTGGGGGCAACAGACTGAAGCTTTCTTT. This translates into CASRWGQQTEAFF.

The sample holds one count of this clone. The rearrangement joins TRBV10-3 to TRBJ1-5; D is unresolved. Germline V CDR1 and CDR2: ENHRY, SYGVKD. V was pared by 10 bases and J by 0 bases, with 16 bases between. CDR3 length: 15 residues. The CDR3 DNA sequence: TGTGCCACCTCGAGGGAGGTAGATAGCAATCAGCCCCAGCATTTT. It translates to CATSREVDSNQPQHF.

This chain connects TRBV4-1 to TRBJ2-7, with 8 bases that match TRBD2. CDR1 and CDR2 (germline): MGHRA, YSYEKL. Losses at the gene ends were 0 bases for V and 1 base for J; bases not matched to a gene: 5. The CDR3 runs 16 residues. The CDR3 reads CASSQDGGGLSYEQYF. DNA for the CDR3: TGCGCCAGCAGCCAAGACGGGGGGGGGCTTTCCTACGAGCAGTACTTC.

The J gene is TRBJ2-1, the V gene TRBV7-6; the match to TRBD2 covers 8 bases. In germline, CDR1 is SGHVS, CDR2 FNYEAQ. The V gene end was trimmed by 0 bases and the J gene end by 8 bases; junction bases not matched to a gene: 3. This CDR3 is 14 amino acids long. The DNA of the CDR3 is TGTGCCAGCAGCTTAGCGACTAGCGCTTATGAGCAGTTCTTC. This encodes CASSLATSAYEQFF.

The rearrangement links TRBV7-9 to TRBJ2-3; 10 bases are shared with TRBD2. The V gene end was trimmed by 5 bases and the J gene end by 1 base; junction bases not matched to a gene: 9. The CDR3 contains 17 residues. In germline, CDR1 is SEHNR, CDR2 FQNEAQ (reference sequence). Written as DNA, the CDR3 is TGTGCCAGCAGCCCGACTAGCGGGCCCGGGGGCACAGATACGCAGTATTTT. Residues: CASSPTSGPGGTDTQYF.

J is TRBJ2-6 and V is TRBV15, with D maybe TRBD1 (6 bases). The CDR3 is made up of 16 amino acids. Germline V gene data show CDR1 as LNHNV and CDR2 as YYDKDF (reference sequence). V was shortened by 0 bases and J by 0 bases, with 6 bases between the two germline ends. The CDR3 is CATSRDRGSGANVLTF. The CDR3 coding sequence is TGTGCCACCAGCAGAGACAGGGGCTCTGGGGCCAACGTCCTGACTTTC.

The genes are TRBV6-5 and TRBJ2-7; 7 bases are a match to TRBD1. The CDR3 consists of 14 residues. Germline CDR1 reads MNHEY; CDR2 reads SVGAGI. With 6 bases clipped from V and 1 base from J, the junction kept 6 bases outside the gene matches. The CDR3 spells CASSLGQVSYEQYF. The CDR3 bases are TGTGCCAGCAGCCTTGGACAGGTTTCCTACGAGCAGTACTTC.

The chain joins TRBV19 to TRBJ2-3; D uncertain. The CDR3 consists of 15 residues. Per germline, CDR1 LNHDA and CDR2 SQIVND (reference sequence). The V gene lost 5 bases and the J gene lost 3 bases, with 15 bases spanning the gap. The DNA of the CDR3 is TGTGCCAGTAGTCCCGGGCCCCCTCGGACAGATACGCAGTATTTT. Translation: CASSPGPPRTDTQYF.

The chain has TRBV4-1 and TRBJ1-2, with 8 bases fitting TRBD1. The CDR3 extends over 16 amino acids. J was trimmed by 4 bases and V by 1 base; bases with no gene match: 8. In germline, CDR1 is MGHRA, CDR2 YSYEKL. As DNA, the CDR3 is TGCGCCAGCAGCCAAGCCCCCGGACAGGGAGGCTATGGCTACACCTTC. Translating gives CASSQAPGQGGYGYTF.

The genes are TRBV4-2 and TRBJ2-7; D not certain. Between the trimmed V and J ends, which lost 3 bases and 3 bases, there was a span of 9 bases. The CDR3 has 13 residues. The V gene's germline CDR1 is LGHNA and CDR2 YNFKEQ. The CDR3 nucleotides are TGTGCCAGCAGCCAGGGAAGGAGCTACGAGCAGTACTTC. Its protein product is CASSQGRSYEQYF.

The chain recombines TRBV27 with TRBJ1-5; D ambiguous. The CDR3 consists of 14 residues. The germline V gene encodes CDR1 MNHEY and CDR2 SMNVEV (reference sequence). V was pared by 6 bases and J by 0 bases, with 9 bases between. The CDR3 region is CASSPGVSNQPQHF. CDR3 bases: TGTGCCAGCAGCCCGGGAGTTAGCAATCAGCCCCAGCATTTT.

This clone was seen only a few times. The V gene is TRBV7-3, the J gene TRBJ2-2; D is possibly TRBD1 or TRBD2 (5 bases each). V lost 2 bases to trimming and J lost 5 bases, with 18 bases between them. This CDR3 comprises 17 residues. Germline lookup yields CDR1 SGHTA and CDR2 FQGTGA. CDR3 sequence (DNA): TGTGCCAGCAGCTTATTCGGGGTGACAGAACGAACCGGGGAGCTGTTTTTT. Its translation is CASSLFGVTERTGELFF.

The chain links TRBV7-6 to TRBJ2-7; no reliable D call. The CDR3 has 13 amino acids. The germline gives CDR1 SGHVS, CDR2 FNYEAQ. Deletions cut 1 base from V and 5 bases from J, with 9 bases between. CDR3 protein: CASSLGRRDEQYF. Here the CDR3 DNA reads TGTGCCAGCAGCTTAGGGCGAAGGGACGAGCAGTACTTC.

V is TRBV9 and J is TRBJ2-2; 9 nucleotides line up with TRBD2. Germline CDR1 is SGDLS and CDR2 is YYNGEE. Trimming took 5 bases from V and 0 from J; bases not matched to a gene: 8. The CDR3 length is 17 residues. CDR3 nucleotide sequence: TGTGCCAGCAGTACTAGCGGGCGACGACCGAACACCGGGGAGCTGTTTTTT. Its protein product is CASSTSGRRPNTGELFF.

This rearrangement joins TRBV5-1 to TRBJ2-7; TRBD1 or TRBD2 may be the D gene (5 bases each). V lost 4 bases and J 0 bases, leaving 14 bases between the germline ends. The germline CDR1 and CDR2 sequences are SGHRS and YFSETQ. The CDR3 runs 15 residues. In DNA form, the CDR3 reads TGCGCCAGCAGCCCAAGGGACGGAGACTCCTACGAGCAGTACTTC. This codes for CASSPRDGDSYEQYF.

This chain connects TRBV11-2 to TRBJ2-7; 7 nucleotides line up with TRBD1. The CDR3 contains 14 residues. J lost 2 bases, V lost 3 bases, and 4 bases had no gene match. Germline CDR1 is SGHAT and CDR2 is FQNNGV. The CDR3 reads CASSFPGQTYEQYF. The CDR3 DNA sequence: TGTGCCAGCAGCTTCCCGGGACAGACCTACGAGCAGTACTTC.

The chain is built from TRBV4-2 and TRBJ2-7; D is perhaps TRBD1 (5 bases). CDR1 is LGHNA, CDR2 YNFKEQ, per germline. The CDR3 runs 13 residues. V lost 1 base and J lost 2, with 6 bases in between. The CDR3 spells CASSQGRAYEQYF. The CDR3 coding sequence is TGTGCCAGCAGCCAAGGCAGGGCCTACGAGCAGTACTTC.